The 27 T cell receptor beta chains below come from one sample, sequenced in a study of cytomegalovirus exposure and HLA in healthy donors. It was with 60 Vbeta and 13 Jbeta primers that the PCR ran. Here immunoSEQ multiplex PCR was the method, and the copy in TCRdb shows in-frame clones only, minus some. The data show some 130,000 clones, approximately 61% seen once. Sequencing input: PBMCs. These receptors all stem from a human donor in good health.

In its sample, this clone was seen once. At the DNA level, this CDR3 is encoded by other sequences in the same sample as well. The chain has TRBV9 and TRBJ1-2, with D maybe TRBD1 (5 bases). In germline, CDR1 is SGDLS, CDR2 YYNGEE. CDR3 size: 15 residues. V was trimmed by 4 bases and J by 8 bases, leaving 21 bases between them. Here the CDR3 reads CASSPTQPSYRGYTF. Here the CDR3 DNA reads TGTGCCAGCAGCCCCACCCAACCTAGTTACAGGGGCTACACCTTC. Full variable domain (outside the CDR3, taken from reference TRBV9 and TRBJ1-2): DSGVTQTPKHLITATGQRVTLRCSPRSGDLSVYWYQQSLDQGLQFLIQYYNGEERAKGNILERFSAQQFPDLHSELNLSSLELGDSALYFCASSPTQPSYRGYTFGSGTRLTVV.

This clone occurred once. V is TRBV2 and J is TRBJ2-4; 8 nucleotides agree with TRBD1. CDR1 and CDR2 from the germline V gene are SNHLY and FYNNEI. The CDR3 has 15 amino acids. With V trimmed by 6 bases and J by 5 bases, 9 bases remained unmatched. DNA of the CDR3: TGTGCCAGCAGGAAGGACAGGGCAGGCGAAAACATTCAGTACTTC. It yields the protein CASRKDRAGENIQYF. Based on the CDR3 plus reference TRBV2 and TRBJ2-4, the full variable domain is EPEVTQTPSHQVTQMGQEVILRCVPISNHLYFYWYRQILGQKVEFLVSFYNNEISEKSEIFDDQFSVERPDGSNFTLKIRSTKLEDSAMYFCASRKDRAGENIQYFGAGTRLSVL.

This clone was counted a few times. V gene TRBV5-1 combines with J gene TRBJ2-3, with 9 bases lining up with TRBD2. CDR3 length: 16 amino acids. The V gene's germline CDR1 is SGHRS and CDR2 YFSETQ. The V and J ends lost 2 bases and 1 base, in that order; junction bases with no gene match: 5. CDR3 coding DNA: TGCGCCAGCAGCTTAGGGGTAGCGGGAGGCACAGATACGCAGTATTTT. Its protein is CASSLGVAGGTDTQYF.

The rearrangement joins TRBV9 to TRBJ1-1, with D unresolved. Trimming took 1 base from V and 5 from J, leaving 9 bases between them. Germline V lookup: CDR1 SGDLS, CDR2 YYNGEE. CDR3 length: 13 residues. The CDR3 sequence is CASSVIGGTEAFF. CDR3 nucleotide sequence: TGTGCCAGCAGCGTAATAGGAGGGACTGAAGCTTTCTTT. The whole variable domain, remainder taken from reference TRBV9 and TRBJ1-1, is DSGVTQTPKHLITATGQRVTLRCSPRSGDLSVYWYQQSLDQGLQFLIQYYNGEERAKGNILERFSAQQFPDLHSELNLSSLELGDSALYFCASSVIGGTEAFFGQGTRLTVV.

The chain couples TRBV19 to TRBJ2-7; D is undetermined. Germline V gene lookup returns CDR1 LNHDA and CDR2 SQIVND (reference sequence). Trimming stripped 5 bases from V and 3 bases from J, with 8 bases between. This CDR3 spans 12 amino acids. Here the CDR3 reads CASSDGIYEQYF. CDR3 in DNA: TGTGCCAGTAGTGATGGCATCTACGAGCAGTACTTC.

A remark on this clone: Its ends do not fully match the called genes, so a read error is possible. This chain uses TRBV7-2 with TRBJ1-1, with 7 bases identical to TRBD1. Germline lookup yields CDR1 SGHTA and CDR2 FQGNSA. The CDR3 contains 11 residues. The CDR3 is CASRPTGYAIF. DNA for the CDR3: TGTGCCAGCAGACCGACAGGGTATGCGATCTTT.

The count of this clone is one. This chain's CDR3 is CASSLTRRETQYF. CDR3 DNA sequence: TGTGCCAGCAGCCTGACTAGGCGGGAGACCCAGTACTTC. The chain couples TRBV5-6 to TRBJ2-5, with D maybe TRBD2 (6 bases). There are 13 residues in the CDR3. V lost 4 bases, J lost 5 bases, and 12 bases lay in between. In germline, CDR1 is SGHDT, CDR2 YYEEEE.

This clone has only a few counts. The J gene is TRBJ2-7, the V gene TRBV7-8; D possibly corresponds to TRBD1 (6 bases). Between the trimmed V and J ends, which lost 1 base and 3 bases, there was a span of 13 bases. The germline gives CDR1 SGHVS, CDR2 FQNEAQ. The CDR3 runs to 15 residues. The DNA for the CDR3 is TGTGCCAGCAGCTTAGAATCTAGGGGGTACTACGAGCAGTACTTC. Protein: CASSLESRGYYEQYF.

This clone appeared a single time. This chain links TRBV6-5 with TRBJ2-4; 8 positions match TRBD2. The V and J ends lost 5 bases and 9 bases, in that order; junction bases with no gene match: 12. Germline CDR1 MNHEY, CDR2 SVGAGI. This CDR3 has 15 residues. Written as DNA, the CDR3 is TGTGCCAGCAGTCCTAGCGGGCCTCGGGGTGGCATTCAGTACTTC. It translates to CASSPSGPRGGIQYF.

The chain has TRBV4-1 and TRBJ1-5; weak D call: TRBD1 (5 bases). Per the germline V gene, CDR1 is MGHRA and CDR2 is YSYEKL. V was cut by 1 base and J by 4 bases, with 8 bases left in between. The CDR3 has 14 amino acids. CDR3: CASSQGQGNQPQHF. As DNA, the CDR3 is TGCGCCAGCAGCCAAGGGCAGGGTAATCAGCCCCAGCATTTT.

The V call is TRBV28, the J call TRBJ1-2; D not resolved. With 3 bases removed from V and 4 bases from J, the gap between germline ends came to 9 bases. The CDR3 runs to 13 residues. Per germline, CDR1 MDHEN and CDR2 SYDVKM. The CDR3 loop is CASSLELIYGYTF. CDR3 in DNA: TGTGCCAGCAGTTTGGAGCTAATCTATGGCTACACCTTC.

The chain has TRBV5-1 and TRBJ1-1; D remains ambiguous. Trimming left V 4 bases short and J 0 bases short, with 10 bases between. CDR3 size: 14 residues. CDR1 and CDR2 from the germline V gene are SGHRS and YFSETQ. The CDR3: CASSPGSVNTEAFF. The CDR3 nucleotides are TGCGCCAGCAGCCCGGGTTCGGTGAACACTGAAGCTTTCTTT.

V usage is TRBV9 and J usage is TRBJ2-2, with D perhaps TRBD1 (6 bases). The CDR3 covers 15 residues. Germline V gene sequence: CDR1 SGDLS, CDR2 YYNGEE. Trimming stripped 4 bases from V and 4 bases from J, with 14 bases between. CDR3 sequence: CASSPRQATTGELFF. Written as DNA, the CDR3 is TGTGCCAGCAGCCCCAGACAGGCTACCACCGGGGAGCTGTTTTTT.

This clone was recorded once. The chain employs TRBV11-3 and TRBJ2-1, with D perhaps TRBD2 (6 bases). This CDR3 is built from 15 residues. Between the trimmed V and J ends, which lost 5 bases and 2 bases, there was a span of 13 bases. In germline, CDR1 is SGHNT, CDR2 YENEEA. The CDR3 DNA is TGTGCCAGCAGCCCCGGCGGGGTCCCCTACAATGAGCAGTTCTTC. Residues: CASSPGGVPYNEQFF.

This clone appeared a few times. This chain links TRBV5-1 with TRBJ2-2; a possible D gene is TRBD2 (6 bases). Germline V gene sequence: CDR1 SGHRS, CDR2 YFSETQ. The CDR3 is made up of 16 amino acids. V lost 0 bases and J lost 0, with 9 bases in between. DNA of the CDR3: TGCGCCAGCAGCTTGGCAGGCGGGGCGAACACCGGGGAGCTGTTTTTT. It yields the protein CASSLAGGANTGELFF.

This CDR3 is CASSPGGRRFKNIQYF. The DNA of the CDR3 is TGTGCCAGCTCACCGGGAGGGAGGCGTTTCAAAAACATTCAGTACTTC. The genes are TRBV18 and TRBJ2-4, with 7 positions matching TRBD2. CDR1 and CDR2 from the germline V gene are KGHSH and LQKENI. This CDR3 is 16 amino acids long. J gave up 3 bases and V 3 bases, and 8 bases lay outside the gene matches.

V and J are TRBV10-1 and TRBJ2-1; 7 bases are a match to TRBD1. The CDR3 has 20 residues. Germline V gives CDR1 WNHNN, CDR2 SYGVQD (reference sequence). V gave up 4 bases and J gave up 9 bases; unmatched junction bases: 27. CDR3 amino acids: CASSGNGDRVFFAYVGEQFF. The CDR3 bases are TGCGCCAGCAGTGGAAATGGCGACAGGGTCTTTTTTGCCTATGTGGGTGAGCAGTTCTTC.

The chain joins TRBV18 to TRBJ2-7, with D maybe TRBD2 (5 bases). Looked up from germline, CDR1 is KGHSH and CDR2 is LQKENI. This CDR3 is 12 amino acids long. V was shortened by 3 bases and J by 3 bases, with 6 bases between the two germline ends. CDR3 amino acids: CASSPDFYEQYF. The CDR3 nucleotides are TGTGCCAGCTCACCGGACTTCTACGAGCAGTACTTC.

The chain has TRBV15 and TRBJ1-2; weak D call: TRBD1 (6 bases). Per germline, CDR1 LNHNV and CDR2 YYDKDF (reference sequence). The CDR3 runs to 13 residues. Trimming took off 3 bases at V and 4 bases at J, with 9 bases between the two ends. The CDR3 is CATSRGDIYGYTF. Here the CDR3 DNA reads TGTGCCACCAGCAGGGGGGACATCTATGGCTACACCTTC.

The chain recombines TRBV5-1 with TRBJ1-4; weak D call: TRBD1 (5 bases). Trimming left V 4 bases short and J 5 bases short, with 12 bases between. The CDR3 runs to 14 residues. The germline CDR1 and CDR2 sequences are SGHRS and YFSETQ. CDR3 amino acids: CASSIMEGNEKLFF. CDR3 sequence (DNA): TGCGCCAGCAGCATAATGGAGGGGAATGAAAAACTGTTTTTT.

This chain joins TRBV14 and TRBJ2-7; no firm D call. Germline CDR1 and CDR2: SGHDN and FVKESK. V was trimmed by 2 bases and J by 0 bases, leaving 11 bases between them. The CDR3 spans 15 residues. For the CDR3, the DNA is TGTGCCAGCAGCCAATTGTTTGGCAGCTCCTACGAGCAGTACTTC. Its protein is CASSQLFGSSYEQYF. The variable domain in full, with the rest retrieved from reference TRBV14 and TRBJ2-7, is EAGVTQFPSHSVIEKGQTVTLRCDPISGHDNLYWYRRVMGKEIKFLLHFVKESKQDESGMPNNRFLAERTGGTYSTLKVQPAELEDSGVYFCASSQLFGSSYEQYFGPGTRLTVT.

This clone was counted once. The rearrangement uses TRBV18 and TRBJ1-2, with 7 bases matching TRBD1. The CDR3 consists of 14 residues. Germline V gene sequence: CDR1 KGHSH, CDR2 LQKENI. Trimming removed 2 bases from V and 2 bases from J; junction bases left unmatched: 2. CDR3 region: CASSPETGNYGYTF. Written as DNA, the CDR3 is TGTGCCAGCTCACCAGAGACAGGGAACTATGGCTACACCTTC.

This clone came up a few times. The chain combines TRBV19 with TRBJ2-1; no firm D call. Trimming pared 3 bases from V and 7 bases from J, leaving 4 bases between. CDR1 and CDR2 (germline): LNHDA, SQIVND (reference sequence). CDR3 size: 11 residues. This CDR3 is CASSIRNEQFF. The CDR3 DNA follows: TGTGCCAGTAGTATCCGGAATGAGCAGTTCTTC.

The chain uses TRBV5-4 and TRBJ2-2; the match to TRBD2 covers 11 bases. J gave up 5 bases and V 4 bases, and 4 bases lay outside the gene matches. CDR1 and CDR2 (germline): SGHNT, YYREEE (reference sequence). The CDR3 loop spans 15 amino acids. CDR3 nucleotide sequence: TGTGCCAGCAGCGCCGGGACTAGCGGTACCGGGGAGCTGTTTTTT. Translated: CASSAGTSGTGELFF.

The chain carries TRBV18 and TRBJ2-1, with 7 bases that match TRBD1. The CDR3 sequence is 14 residues long. J gave up 2 bases and V 4 bases, and 2 bases lay outside the gene matches. In germline, CDR1 is KGHSH, CDR2 LQKENI. The CDR3 sequence is CASSLTGTYNEQFF. The CDR3 nucleotides read TGTGCCAGCTCACTGACAGGGACCTACAATGAGCAGTTCTTC.

The chain combines TRBV4-1 with TRBJ2-7; the match to TRBD2 covers 8 bases. CDR1 is MGHRA, CDR2 YSYEKL, per germline. V was pared by 4 bases and J by 3 bases, with 5 bases of the junction left unmatched. This CDR3 is built from 14 residues. DNA of the CDR3: TGCGCCAGCAGCCCGACTAGCGAATTCTACGAGCAGTACTTC. This codes for CASSPTSEFYEQYF.

The chain is built from TRBV18 and TRBJ1-2; 8 positions agree with TRBD1. After removal of 5 bases from V and 0 bases from J, the junction contained 8 bases not matched to a gene. The CDR3 sequence is 16 residues long. CDR1 is KGHSH and CDR2 is LQKENI in the germline V gene. CDR3 sequence reads: CASSRTGTGTNYGYTF. CDR3 nucleotides: TGTGCCAGCTCAAGAACCGGGACAGGAACTAACTATGGCTACACCTTC.